Sequencing of this TCR beta chain was carried out in a study of T-cell reconstitution after alpha-beta-depleted transplantation in children. Study-wide findings and caveats: It was newly produced T cells that mostly accounted for T-cell counts and diversity one year after transplant. In patients about two months after transplant, alpha-beta T cells reportedly arose from several hundred expanded graft clones. From surviving recipient T cells and thymic progenitors came the high day-60 TCRbeta diversity observed in some patients.

The table lists this clonotype with a few counts. Its matching antigen is unknown. The CDR3 consists of 16 residues. CDR1 and CDR2 (germline): SGHVS, FQNEAQ. The V gene lost 6 bases and the J gene lost 4 bases, with 18 bases spanning the gap. Unique molecular identifiers were incorporated into the prepared TCRbeta library. TCRdb fed the PCR reads into MiXCR, producing one record per CDR3 protein. The table lists some 150,000 distinct CDR3 sequences, about 9% of them singletons. The specimen was PBMCs, mostly from graft donor cells, collected 180 days after TCRalphabeta/CD19-depleted stem cell transplant. The chain carries TRBV7-8 and TRBJ2-2; D perhaps matches TRBD2 (6 bases). The sequence was obtained from a female patient younger than 10 who had a stem cell transplant for congenital amegakaryocytic thrombocytopenia, so the T cells may come from the graft donor. CDR3 in DNA: TGTGCCAGCAGTCCACCCCGGGAGTTTCGCACCGGGGAGCTGTTTTTT. This encodes CASSPPREFRTGELFF.